This T cell receptor beta chain comes out of a study of patients and donors after allogeneic stem cell transplantation. TCRdb re-derived calls from the RT-PCR reads in MiXCR, one entry per CDR3 protein. The sample has 200,000 to 250,000 distinct CDR3 sequences, 38% seen once. Per germline, CDR1 LGHDT and CDR2 YNNKEL (reference sequence). The CDR3 has 16 amino acids. Trimming removed 1 base at V and 4 bases at J, with 16 bases between. The sequence came from a human donor who was either an allogeneic HSCT recipient or a stem cell or donor lymphocyte infusion donor (not recorded which). It is not recorded whose cells these are; they may come from a transplant donor. The rearrangement uses TRBV3-1 and TRBJ1-2; weak D call: TRBD1 (5 bases). Sequencing was carried out using blood, either unsorted or a sorted T cell fraction (not recorded which). The CDR3, as DNA: TGTGCCAGCAGCCAAGGCCGGGACCCCTCAACCTATGGCTACACCTTC. The encoded protein is CASSQGRDPSTYGYTF.